The 15 T cell receptor delta chains presented below share a single source sample, sequenced in a study of gamma-delta T cells after stem cell transplantation (dated by TCRdb to the mid-2010s). Library creation used RT-PCR. The listed sequencing device is Illumina MiSeq. TCRdb called clones from the public reads with CATT, and repeated DNA sequences were later combined into one row. The sample profile shows about 1,000 delta-chain clones; more than 1% of them were found once. Together, the top ten hold 25% to 30% of the sample. The sample comprised gamma-delta T cells. The receptors were gathered from a human donor. It is not recorded whose cells these are; they may come from a transplant donor.

About this clone itself: TCRdb's protein, taken from a much larger clone, differs from this DNA's translation at residue 12, likely owing to a read error; the protein displayed comes from the DNA. The chain links TRDV2 to TRDJ1, with TRDD3 identical over 9 bases. CDR3 length: 18 residues. CDR1 and CDR2 from the germline V gene are GEAIGNYY and EKD. V gave up 3 bases and J gave up 0 bases; unmatched junction bases: 13. The CDR3 DNA sequence: TGTGCCTGTGACTTACTTAGGGGGACTGGGGGAGACACCGATAAACTCATCTTT. Its protein is CACDLLRGTGGDTDKLIF.

By share, this clone counts as hyperexpanded. This specimen includes other DNA sequences encoding the same CDR3. Here the CDR3 DNA reads TGTGCCTGTGATCCACTTTCCATTTTGGGGGATTCTGGGACCGATAAACTCATCTTT. It specifies CACDPLSILGDSGTDKLIF. The gene calls are TRDV2 and TRDJ1, with 8 bases that match TRDD3. Looked up from germline, CDR1 is GEAIGNYY and CDR2 is EKD. V dropped 4 bases and J dropped 2; count of bases not matched to a gene: 20. This CDR3 contains 19 residues.

This clone was observed a few times. A read error likely explains why the TCRdb protein, taken from a much larger clone, differs from this DNA's translation at residue 13; the protein shown is translated from the DNA. This rearrangement joins TRDV2 to TRDJ1; 12 nucleotides line up with TRDD3. This CDR3 has 18 residues. The germline CDR1 and CDR2 sequences are GEAIGNYY and EKD. With V trimmed by 3 bases and J by 3 bases, 13 bases remained unmatched. The CDR3 region is CACDALGDTTRGADKLIF. Here the CDR3 DNA reads TGTGCCTGTGACGCACTGGGGGATACAACTAGGGGCGCCGATAAACTCATCTTT.

Details on this clone: A read error is the likely source, as a far larger clone sits one nucleotide away. This sample includes further DNA sequences coding for the same CDR3. The chain recombines TRDV2 with TRDJ1; 12 bases are shared with TRDD3. The germline gives CDR1 GEAIGNYY, CDR2 EKD. The CDR3 spans 16 residues. CDR3 nucleotide sequence: TGCGCCTGTGAACCCCTGGGGGATACGCAGGCCGATAAACTCATCTTT. It specifies CACEPLGDTQADKLIF.

This clone is large within its sample. The genes are TRDV2 and TRDJ1, with 7 bases aligning to TRDD3. The CDR3 length is 17 residues. Germline lookup yields CDR1 GEAIGNYY and CDR2 EKD. The V and J ends lost 2 bases and 0 bases, in that order; junction bases with no gene match: 11. The CDR3 DNA follows: TGTGCCTGTGACAGCGTACTGGGGATAACCCACACCGATAAACTCATCTTT. The encoded protein is CACDSVLGITHTDKLIF.

On this clone itself: A far larger clone is off by one base, so a read error is likely. This chain joins TRDV2 and TRDJ1, with TRDD3 matching 13 bases. This CDR3 is 21 amino acids long. From germline, CDR1 is GEAIGNYY and CDR2 EKD. V was clipped by 4 bases and J by 2 bases; unmatched bases: 21. The CDR3 is CACEPVLGDTNGPGETDKLIF. CDR3 bases: TGTGCCTGTGAACCAGTACTGGGGGATACGAATGGACCCGGCGAGACCGATAAACTCATCTTT.

Turning to this clone: A far larger clone lies a single base away; this is likely a read error. The same CDR3 is also encoded by other DNA sequences in this sample. This chain links TRDV2 with TRDJ3, with D perhaps TRDD3 (6 bases). CDR3 length: 18 amino acids. Germline-derived CDR1 and CDR2 are GEAIGNYY and EKD. The CDR3 DNA sequence: TGTGCCTGCGACAGGATACTGGATAGCTCCTGGGACACCCGACAGATGTTTTTC. This gives the protein CACDRILDSSWDTRQMFF.

Only a few counts were recorded for this clone. The protein in TCRdb stems from a much larger clone and differs at residue 4 from this DNA's translation, likely a read error; here the protein is translated from the DNA. The V and J genes are TRDV2 and TRDJ1, with 8 positions matching TRDD3. Germline V gene lookup returns CDR1 GEAIGNYY and CDR2 EKD. The CDR3 has 16 residues. CDR3 sequence: CACGTLFVGDTDKLIF. Written as DNA, the CDR3 is TGTGCCTGTGGCACCCTATTTGTGGGGGATACCGATAAACTCATCTTT.

Turning to this clone: The translation of this DNA and the TCRdb protein of a much larger clone differ at residue 7, probably owing to a read error; the protein shown here is translated from the DNA. The rearrangement links TRDV2 to TRDJ1; 10 bases map to TRDD3. The length of the CDR3 is 18 residues. V was clipped by 0 bases and J by 1 base; unmatched bases: 10. CDR1 is GEAIGNYY, CDR2 EKD, per germline. CDR3 in amino acids: CACDTLPVLGDATDKLIF. The CDR3 nucleotides are TGTGCCTGTGACACCCTGCCCGTACTGGGGGATGCCACCGATAAACTCATCTTT.

This clone qualifies as large (0.1 to 1%). The rearrangement uses TRDV2 and TRDJ1; 12 bases map to TRDD3. With V trimmed by 3 bases and J by 4 bases, 11 bases remained unmatched. The CDR3 consists of 17 residues. CDR1 and CDR2 (germline): GEAIGNYY, EKD. The CDR3 sequence is CACDALLGDTNVDKLIF. In DNA, the CDR3 is TGTGCCTGTGACGCGTTACTGGGGGATACAAACGTCGATAAACTCATCTTT.

Regarding this clone: Only one base separates this from a far larger clonotype, so it likely reflects a read error. This chain connects TRDV2 to TRDJ1; 11 bases are a match to TRDD3. V lost 1 base, J lost 3 bases, and 24 bases stayed unmatched. This CDR3 comprises 22 residues. Per germline, CDR1 GEAIGNYY and CDR2 EKD. The CDR3 reads CACDTLLQLGDTKFAAADKLIF. CDR3 coding DNA: TGTGCCTGTGACACTCTCCTACAGCTGGGGGATACTAAGTTTGCGGCCGCCGATAAACTCATCTTT.

In its sample, this clone is large. In the same sample, other DNA sequences code for this CDR3. The chain links TRDV2 to TRDJ1; 8 nucleotides match TRDD3. V was pared by 0 bases and J by 1 base, with 18 bases of the junction left unmatched. CDR3 length: 20 amino acids. Germline V gene data show CDR1 as GEAIGNYY and CDR2 as EKD. DNA for the CDR3: TGTGCCTGTGACACCGTACTTACTGGGGGCCACGAGAAAGGCACCGATAAACTCATCTTT. It encodes CACDTVLTGGHEKGTDKLIF.

With regard to this clone: This likely traces to a read error, being one base from a far larger clone. The same CDR3 also results from other DNA sequences found in this sample. V usage is TRDV2 and J usage is TRDJ1, with 9 bases aligning to TRDD3. Germline-derived CDR1 and CDR2 are GEAIGNYY and EKD. The CDR3 has 19 residues. The CDR3 bases are TGTGCCTGCGACACCACTGGGGGAAAGCCCTTCGATGCCTCCGATAAACTCATCTTT. This codes for CACDTTGGKPFDASDKLIF.

This clone was detected only a few times. TCRdb pairs this DNA with a much larger clone's protein that differs at residue 3, likely a read error; the protein shown was translated from the DNA. The rearrangement links TRDV2 to TRDJ1, with D possibly being TRDD3 (5 bases). CDR1 and CDR2 from the germline V gene are GEAIGNYY and EKD. The CDR3 has 17 residues. The CDR3 spells CARDTWAPDGGTDKLIF. CDR3 in DNA: TGTGCCCGTGACACGTGGGCCCCCGACGGGGGGACCGATAAACTCATCTTT.

By sample share, this clone is large. The chain recombines TRDV2 with TRDJ1; 9 bases match TRDD3. V trimming: 3 bases; J trimming: 6 bases; junction bases outside the gene matches: 7. CDR1 GEAIGNYY and CDR2 EKD come from the germline V gene. The CDR3 runs 14 residues. The CDR3 is CACDPLGDSNKLIF. DNA of the CDR3: TGTGCCTGTGACCCCCTGGGGGATTCAAATAAACTCATCTTT.